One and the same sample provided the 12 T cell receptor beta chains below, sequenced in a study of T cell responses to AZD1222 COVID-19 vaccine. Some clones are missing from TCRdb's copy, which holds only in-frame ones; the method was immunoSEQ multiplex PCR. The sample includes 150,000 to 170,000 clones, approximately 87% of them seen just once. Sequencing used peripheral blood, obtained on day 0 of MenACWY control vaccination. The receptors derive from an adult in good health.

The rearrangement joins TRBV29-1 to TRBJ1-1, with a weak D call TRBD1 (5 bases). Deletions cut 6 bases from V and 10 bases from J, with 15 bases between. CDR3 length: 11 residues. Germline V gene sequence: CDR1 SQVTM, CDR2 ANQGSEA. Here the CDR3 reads CSVLRDLRAFF. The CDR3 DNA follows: TGCAGCGTCCTCCGGGACCTCAGAGCTTTCTTT.

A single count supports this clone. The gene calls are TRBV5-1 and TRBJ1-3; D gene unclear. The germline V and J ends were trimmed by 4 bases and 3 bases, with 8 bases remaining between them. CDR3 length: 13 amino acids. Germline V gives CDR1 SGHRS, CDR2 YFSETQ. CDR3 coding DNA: TGCGCCAGCAGCATAGGCTATGGAAACACCATATATTTT. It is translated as CASSIGYGNTIYF.

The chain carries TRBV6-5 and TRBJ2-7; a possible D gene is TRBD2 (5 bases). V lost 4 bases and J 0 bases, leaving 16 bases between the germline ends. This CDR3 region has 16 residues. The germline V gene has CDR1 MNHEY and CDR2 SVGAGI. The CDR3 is CASSSPRGSSSYEQYF. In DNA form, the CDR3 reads TGTGCCAGCAGTTCCCCTCGGGGATCGAGCTCCTACGAGCAGTACTTC.

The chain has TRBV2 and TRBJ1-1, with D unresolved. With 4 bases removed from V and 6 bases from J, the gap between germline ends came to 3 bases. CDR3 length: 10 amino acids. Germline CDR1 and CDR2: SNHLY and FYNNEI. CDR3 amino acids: CASSGSEAFF. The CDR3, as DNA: TGTGCCAGCAGTGGATCTGAAGCTTTCTTT.

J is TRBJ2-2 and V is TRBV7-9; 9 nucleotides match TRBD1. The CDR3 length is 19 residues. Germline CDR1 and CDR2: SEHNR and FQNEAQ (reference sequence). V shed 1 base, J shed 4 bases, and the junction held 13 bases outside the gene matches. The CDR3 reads CASSLGVTGTGYFTGELFF. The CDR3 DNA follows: TGTGCCAGCAGCTTAGGGGTCACCGGGACAGGGTATTTCACCGGGGAGCTGTTTTTT. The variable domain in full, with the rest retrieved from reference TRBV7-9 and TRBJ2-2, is DTGVSQNPRHKITKRGQNVTFRCDPISEHNRLYWYRQTLGQGPEFLTYFQNEAQLEKSRLLSDRFSAERPKGSFSTLEIQRTEQGDSAMYLCASSLGVTGTGYFTGELFFGEGSRLTVL.

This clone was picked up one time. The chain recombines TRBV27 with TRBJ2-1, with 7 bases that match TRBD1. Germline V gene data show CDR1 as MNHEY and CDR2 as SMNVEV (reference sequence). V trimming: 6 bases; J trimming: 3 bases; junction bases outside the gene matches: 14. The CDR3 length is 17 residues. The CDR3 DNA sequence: TGTGCCAGCAGCTATCCCTCCGGGACAGACGGCTACAATGAGCAGTTCTTC. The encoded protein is CASSYPSGTDGYNEQFF.

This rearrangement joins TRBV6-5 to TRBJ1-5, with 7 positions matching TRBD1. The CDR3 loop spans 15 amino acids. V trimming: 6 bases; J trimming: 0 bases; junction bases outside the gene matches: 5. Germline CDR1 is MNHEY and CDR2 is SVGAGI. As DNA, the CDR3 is TGTGCCAGCAGGCTACAGGGGTTTAGCAATCAGCCCCAGCATTTT. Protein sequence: CASRLQGFSNQPQHF.

CDR3 coding DNA: TGTGCCAGCAGTTTAATTTCGGGGGCGCGGGATGGCTACACCTTC. As protein: CASSLISGARDGYTF. The rearrangement joins TRBV27 to TRBJ1-2; D perhaps matches TRBD1 (6 bases). V was cut by 2 bases and J by 6 bases, with 16 bases left in between. CDR1 is MNHEY and CDR2 is SMNVEV in the germline V gene (reference sequence). This CDR3 spans 15 amino acids.

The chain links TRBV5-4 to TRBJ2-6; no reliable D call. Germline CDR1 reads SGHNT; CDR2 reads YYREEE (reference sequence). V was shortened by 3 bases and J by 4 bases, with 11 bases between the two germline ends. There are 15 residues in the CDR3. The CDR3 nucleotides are TGTGCCAGCAGCTCCCCCCTACCCGGGGCCAACGTCCTGACTTTC. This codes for CASSSPLPGANVLTF.

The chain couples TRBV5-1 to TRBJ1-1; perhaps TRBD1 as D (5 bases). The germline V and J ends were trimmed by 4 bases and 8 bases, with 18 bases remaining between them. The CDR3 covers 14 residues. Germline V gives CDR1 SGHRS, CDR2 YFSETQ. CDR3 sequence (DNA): TGCGCCAGCAGCCCCTCGCTTGTCGGGGCCGAAGCTTTCTTT. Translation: CASSPSLVGAEAFF.

This CDR3 is CASSTPTGRQETQYF. CDR3 DNA sequence: TGTGCCAGCAGCACACCGACAGGTCGCCAAGAGACCCAGTACTTC. The chain employs TRBV7-2 and TRBJ2-5; perhaps TRBD1 as D (6 bases). Trimming cost V 5 bases and J 1 base, with 14 bases left between them. CDR1 SGHTA and CDR2 FQGNSA come from the germline V gene. The CDR3 runs to 15 residues. Full variable domain (outside the CDR3, taken from reference TRBV7-2 and TRBJ2-5): GAGVSQSPSNKVTEKGKDVELRCDPISGHTALYWYRQSLGQGLEFLIYFQGNSAPDKSGLPSDRFSAERTGGSVSTLTIQRTQQEDSAVYLCASSTPTGRQETQYFGPGTRLLVL.

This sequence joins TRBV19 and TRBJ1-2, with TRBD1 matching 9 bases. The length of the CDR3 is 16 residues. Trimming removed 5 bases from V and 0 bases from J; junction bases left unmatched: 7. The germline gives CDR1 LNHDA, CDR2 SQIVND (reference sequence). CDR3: CASSPLGQGTNYGYTF. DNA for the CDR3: TGTGCCAGTAGTCCCTTAGGACAGGGGACTAACTATGGCTACACCTTC.